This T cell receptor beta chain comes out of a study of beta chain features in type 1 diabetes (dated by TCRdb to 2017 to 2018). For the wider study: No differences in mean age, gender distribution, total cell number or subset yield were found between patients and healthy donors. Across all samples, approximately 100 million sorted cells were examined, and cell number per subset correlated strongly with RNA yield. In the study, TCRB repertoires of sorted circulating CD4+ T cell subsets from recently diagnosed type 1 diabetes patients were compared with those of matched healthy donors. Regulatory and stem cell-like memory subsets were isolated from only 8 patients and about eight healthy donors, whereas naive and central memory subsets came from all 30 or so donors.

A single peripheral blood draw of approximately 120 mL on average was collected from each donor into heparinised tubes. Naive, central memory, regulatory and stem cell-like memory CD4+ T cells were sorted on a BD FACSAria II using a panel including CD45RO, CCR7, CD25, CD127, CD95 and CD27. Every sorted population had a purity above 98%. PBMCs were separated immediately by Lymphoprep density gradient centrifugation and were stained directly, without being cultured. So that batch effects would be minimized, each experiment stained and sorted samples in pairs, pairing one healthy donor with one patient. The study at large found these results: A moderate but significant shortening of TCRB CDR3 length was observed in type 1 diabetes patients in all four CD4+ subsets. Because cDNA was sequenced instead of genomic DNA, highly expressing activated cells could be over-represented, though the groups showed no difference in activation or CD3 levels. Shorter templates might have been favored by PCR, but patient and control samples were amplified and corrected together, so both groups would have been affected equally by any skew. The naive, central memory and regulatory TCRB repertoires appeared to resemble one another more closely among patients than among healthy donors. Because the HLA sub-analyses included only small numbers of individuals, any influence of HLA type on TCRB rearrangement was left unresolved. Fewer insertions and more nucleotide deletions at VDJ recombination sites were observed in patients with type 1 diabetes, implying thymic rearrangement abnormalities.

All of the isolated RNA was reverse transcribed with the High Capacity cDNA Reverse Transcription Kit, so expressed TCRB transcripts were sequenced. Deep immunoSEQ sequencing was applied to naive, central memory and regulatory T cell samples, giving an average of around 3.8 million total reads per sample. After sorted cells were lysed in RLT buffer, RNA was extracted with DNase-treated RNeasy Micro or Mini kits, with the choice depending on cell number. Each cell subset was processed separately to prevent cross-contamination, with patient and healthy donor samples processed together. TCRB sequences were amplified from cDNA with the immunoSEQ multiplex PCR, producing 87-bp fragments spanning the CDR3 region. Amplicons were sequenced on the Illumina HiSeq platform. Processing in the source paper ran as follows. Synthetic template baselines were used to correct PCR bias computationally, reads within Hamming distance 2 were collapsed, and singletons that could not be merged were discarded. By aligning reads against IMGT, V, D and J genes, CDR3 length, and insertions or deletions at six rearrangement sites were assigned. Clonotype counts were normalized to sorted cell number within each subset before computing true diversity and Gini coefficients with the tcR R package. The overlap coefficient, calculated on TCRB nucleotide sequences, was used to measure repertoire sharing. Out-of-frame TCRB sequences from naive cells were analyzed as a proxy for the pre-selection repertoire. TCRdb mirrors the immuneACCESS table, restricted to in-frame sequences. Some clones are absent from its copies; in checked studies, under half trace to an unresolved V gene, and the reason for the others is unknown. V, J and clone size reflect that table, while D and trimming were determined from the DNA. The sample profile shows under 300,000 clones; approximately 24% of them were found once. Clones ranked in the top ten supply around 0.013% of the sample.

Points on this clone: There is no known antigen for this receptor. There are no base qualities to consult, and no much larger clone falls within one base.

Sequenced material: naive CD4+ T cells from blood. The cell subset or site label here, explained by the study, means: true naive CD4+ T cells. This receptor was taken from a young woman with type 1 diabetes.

The nucleotide sequence is TGTGCCACCAGCAGACCGCAAGACAGGGGGCATCAGCCCCAGCATTTT. Its coded protein is CATSRPQDRGHQPQHF. The sequence joins TRBV15 to TRBJ1-5; TRBD1 matches 10 bases in the middle. Its CDR3 holds 16 amino acids, cysteine through phenylalanine. Only the CDR3 portion is preserved as DNA: 48 bases, with reading frame beginning at the first base. From V the trimming removes 2 bases and from J it removes 5 bases, while the gene matches leave 6 bases of the junction unaccounted for. The germline V gene (reference sequence) provides CDR1 LNHNV and CDR2 YYDKDF.